This T cell receptor beta chain was obtained from a study of cytomegalovirus exposure and HLA in healthy donors. Germline-derived CDR1 and CDR2 are ENHRY and SYGVKD. J was trimmed by 8 bases and V by 3 bases; bases with no gene match: 1. CDR3 length: 13 amino acids. PCR employed 60 Vbeta and 13 Jbeta primers. Only in-frame clones appear in the TCRdb table, and some are missing; sequencing was by immunoSEQ multiplex PCR. The data hold 180,000 or so clones, with nearly 80% observed a single time. The rearrangement links TRBV10-3 to TRBJ2-1, with 10 bases matching TRBD2. Specimen: PBMCs. The source of this sequence is a female donor in good health and CMV-seronegative. The CDR3 is CAISEAGGDEQFF. CDR3 in DNA: TGTGCCATCAGTGAAGCGGGGGGGGATGAGCAGTTCTTC.